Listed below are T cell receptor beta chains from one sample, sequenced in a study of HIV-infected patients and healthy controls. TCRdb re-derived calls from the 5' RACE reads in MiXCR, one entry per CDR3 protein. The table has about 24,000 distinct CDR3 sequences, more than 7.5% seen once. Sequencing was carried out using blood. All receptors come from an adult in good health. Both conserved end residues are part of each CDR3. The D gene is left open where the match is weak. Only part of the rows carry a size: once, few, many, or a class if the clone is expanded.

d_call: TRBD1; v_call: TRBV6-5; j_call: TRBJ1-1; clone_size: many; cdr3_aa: CASSYAGTGIGTFF; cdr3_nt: TGTGCCAGCAGTTACGCCGGGACAGGGATAGGAACTTTCTTT
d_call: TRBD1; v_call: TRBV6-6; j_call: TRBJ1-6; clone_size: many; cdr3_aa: CASSQDRGNSPLHF; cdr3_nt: TGTGCCAGCAGTCAGGACAGGGGAAATTCACCCCTCCACTTT
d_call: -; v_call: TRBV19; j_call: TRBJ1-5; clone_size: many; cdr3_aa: CASTTTTSGNQPQHF; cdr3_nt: TGTGCCAGTACCACGACCACAAGCGGCAATCAGCCCCAGCATTTT
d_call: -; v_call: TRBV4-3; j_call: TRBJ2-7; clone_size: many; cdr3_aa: CASSQEGFSYEQYF; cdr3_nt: TGCGCCAGCAGCCAAGAGGGATTCTCCTACGAGCAGTACTTC
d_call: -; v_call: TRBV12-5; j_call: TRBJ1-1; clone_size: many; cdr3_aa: CASAPTTNTEAFF; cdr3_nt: TGTGCTAGTGCCCCAACTACGAACACTGAAGCTTTCTTT
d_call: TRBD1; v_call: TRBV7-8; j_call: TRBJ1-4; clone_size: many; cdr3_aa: CASSVGQGGEKLFF; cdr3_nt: TGTGCCAGCAGCGTGGGACAGGGCGGGGAAAAACTGTTTTTT
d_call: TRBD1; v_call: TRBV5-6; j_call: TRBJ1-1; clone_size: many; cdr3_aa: CASSTGAPNTEAFF; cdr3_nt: TGTGCCAGCAGCACAGGGGCCCCGAACACTGAAGCTTTCTTT
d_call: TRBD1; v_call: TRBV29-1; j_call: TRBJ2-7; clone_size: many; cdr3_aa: CSAGTAWEQYF; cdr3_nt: TGCAGCGCCGGGACAGCCTGGGAGCAGTACTTC
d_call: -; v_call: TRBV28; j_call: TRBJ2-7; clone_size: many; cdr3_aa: CASSPPVRGYEQYF; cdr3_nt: TGTGCCAGCAGTCCCCCAGTGAGGGGTTACGAGCAGTACTTC
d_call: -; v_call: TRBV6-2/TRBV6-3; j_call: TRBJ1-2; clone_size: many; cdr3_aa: CASSYWTPHYGYTF; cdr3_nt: TGTGCCAGCAGTTACTGGACGCCCCACTATGGCTACACCTTC
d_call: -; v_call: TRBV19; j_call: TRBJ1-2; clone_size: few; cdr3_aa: CASTQRRAKDYGYTF; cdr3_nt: TGTGCCAGTACCCAAAGGCGGGCCAAGGACTATGGCTACACCTTC
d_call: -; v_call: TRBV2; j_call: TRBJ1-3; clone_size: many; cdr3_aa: CASSESKGPSGNTIYF; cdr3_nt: TGTGCCAGCAGTGAATCTAAGGGGCCCTCTGGAAACACCATATATTTT
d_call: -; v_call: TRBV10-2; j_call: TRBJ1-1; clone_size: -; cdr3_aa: CASISPGNTEAFF; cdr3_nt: TGCGCCAGCATCAGTCCGGGGAACACTGAAGCTTTCTTT
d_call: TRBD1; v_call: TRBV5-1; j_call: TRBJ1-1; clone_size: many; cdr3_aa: CASSTRQGQSLRAFF; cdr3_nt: TGCGCCAGCAGCACCAGACAGGGACAGTCCCTGCGAGCTTTCTTT
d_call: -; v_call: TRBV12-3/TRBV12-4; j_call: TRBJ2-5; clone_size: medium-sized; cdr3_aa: CASSSTGNQETQYF; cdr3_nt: TGTGCCAGCAGTTCGACAGGCAACCAAGAGACCCAGTACTTC
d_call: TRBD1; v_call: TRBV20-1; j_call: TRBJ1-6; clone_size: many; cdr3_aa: CSASRDRGDSPLHF; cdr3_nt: TGCAGTGCTAGTAGGGACAGGGGTGATTCACCCCTCCACTTT
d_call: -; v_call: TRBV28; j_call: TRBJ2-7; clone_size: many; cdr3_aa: CASVGPDSYEQYF; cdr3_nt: TGTGCCAGCGTGGGGCCAGACTCCTACGAGCAGTACTTC
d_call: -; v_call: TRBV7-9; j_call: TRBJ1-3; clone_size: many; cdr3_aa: CASSGRKGPGDVSAGNTIYF; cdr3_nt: TGTGCCAGCAGCGGGAGGAAAGGCCCGGGGGACGTAAGCGCTGGAAACACCATATATTTT
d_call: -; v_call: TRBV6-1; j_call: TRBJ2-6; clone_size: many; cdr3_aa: CASSEGLSGANVLTF; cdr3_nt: TGTGCCAGCAGTGAAGGTCTCTCTGGGGCCAACGTCCTGACTTTC
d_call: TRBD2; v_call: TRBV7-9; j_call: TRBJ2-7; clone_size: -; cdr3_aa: CASSLTSGTTYEQYF; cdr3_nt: TGTGCCAGCAGCTTAACTAGCGGGACGACCTACGAGCAGTACTTC
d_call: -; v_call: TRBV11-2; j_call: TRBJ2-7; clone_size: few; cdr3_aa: CASSLSAQGLGEQYF; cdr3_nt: TGTGCCAGCAGCTTATCAGCCCAGGGACTCGGAGAGCAGTACTTC
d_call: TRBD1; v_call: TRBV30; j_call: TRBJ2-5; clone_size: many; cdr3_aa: CAWLGDRGTQYF; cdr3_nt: TGTGCCTGGTTGGGGGACAGGGGGACCCAGTACTTC
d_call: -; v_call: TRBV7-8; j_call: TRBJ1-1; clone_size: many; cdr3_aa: CASSLGPMGTEAFF; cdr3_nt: TGTGCCAGCAGCCTGGGGCCAATGGGCACTGAAGCTTTCTTT
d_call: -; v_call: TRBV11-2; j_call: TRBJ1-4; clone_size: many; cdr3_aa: CASSPVGGPLSTNEKLFF; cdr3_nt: TGTGCCAGCAGCCCAGTGGGGGGCCCTCTTTCAACTAATGAAAAACTGTTTTTT
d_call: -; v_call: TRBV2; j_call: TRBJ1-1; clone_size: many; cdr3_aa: CASTFGQGMNTEAFF; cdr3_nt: TGTGCCAGCACCTTCGGGCAGGGGATGAACACTGAAGCTTTCTTT
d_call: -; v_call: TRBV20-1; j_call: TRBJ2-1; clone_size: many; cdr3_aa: CSARSTDHSYNEQFF; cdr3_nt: TGCAGTGCTAGATCCACCGACCACTCCTACAATGAGCAGTTCTTC
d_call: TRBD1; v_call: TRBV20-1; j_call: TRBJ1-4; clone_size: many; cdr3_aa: CSAGQGAHFKNEKLFF; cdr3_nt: TGCAGTGCTGGGCAGGGGGCCCACTTTAAGAATGAAAAACTGTTTTTT
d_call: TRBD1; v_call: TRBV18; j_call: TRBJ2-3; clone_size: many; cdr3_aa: CASSELPGTGGTDTQYF; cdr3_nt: TGTGCCAGCTCCGAATTACCCGGGACAGGGGGTACAGATACGCAGTATTTT
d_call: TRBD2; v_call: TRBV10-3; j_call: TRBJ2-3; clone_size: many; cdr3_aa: CAISESYLAGTTQYF; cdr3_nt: TGTGCCATCAGTGAGTCGTATCTAGCGGGGACTACGCAGTATTTT
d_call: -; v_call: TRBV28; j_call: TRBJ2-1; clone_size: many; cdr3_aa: CASSLTSQFF; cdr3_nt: TGTGCCAGCAGCTTAACTAGCCAGTTCTTC
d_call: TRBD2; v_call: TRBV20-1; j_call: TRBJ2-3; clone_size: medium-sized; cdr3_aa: CSAGRGTDTQYF; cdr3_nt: TGCAGTGCTGGGAGGGGCACAGATACGCAGTATTTT
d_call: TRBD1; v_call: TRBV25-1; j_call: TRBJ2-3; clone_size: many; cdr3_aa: CASSARDRQSTDTQYF; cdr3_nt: TGTGCCAGCAGTGCTAGGGACAGGCAGAGCACAGATACGCAGTATTTT
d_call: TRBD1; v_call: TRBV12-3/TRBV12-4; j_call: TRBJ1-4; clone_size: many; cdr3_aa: CASSRDSMELFF; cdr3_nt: TGTGCCAGCAGCCGGGACAGCATGGAACTGTTTTTT
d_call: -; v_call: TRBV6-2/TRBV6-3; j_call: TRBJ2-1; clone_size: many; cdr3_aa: CASSYGDSGAEQFF; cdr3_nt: TGTGCCAGCAGTTACGGTGACTCCGGGGCTGAGCAGTTCTTC
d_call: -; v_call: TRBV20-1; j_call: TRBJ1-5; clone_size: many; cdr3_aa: CSARDIRGGSDQPQHF; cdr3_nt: TGCAGTGCTAGAGATATCAGGGGAGGTAGCGATCAGCCCCAGCATTTT
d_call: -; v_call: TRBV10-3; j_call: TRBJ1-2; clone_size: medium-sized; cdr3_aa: CAISGDRAGYTF; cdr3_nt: TGTGCCATCAGTGGAGACAGAGCTGGCTACACCTTC
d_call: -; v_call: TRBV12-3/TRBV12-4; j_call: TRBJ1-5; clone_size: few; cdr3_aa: CASSFGGRGQPQHF; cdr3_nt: TGTGCCAGCAGTTTTGGGGGGCGCGGTCAGCCCCAGCATTTT
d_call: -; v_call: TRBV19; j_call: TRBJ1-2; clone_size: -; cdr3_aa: CASTPLVGYGYTF; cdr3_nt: TGTGCCAGTACCCCCTTAGTCGGGTATGGCTACACCTTC
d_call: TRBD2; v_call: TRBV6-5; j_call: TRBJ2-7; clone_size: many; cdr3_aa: CASSGPGTSGNYEQYF; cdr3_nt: TGTGCCAGCAGTGGCCCCGGGACTAGCGGAAACTACGAGCAGTACTTC
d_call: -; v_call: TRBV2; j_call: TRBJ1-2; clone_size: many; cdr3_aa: CASSEILPAGVTYGYTF; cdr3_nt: TGTGCCAGCAGTGAAATCCTCCCGGCAGGGGTTACCTATGGCTACACCTTC
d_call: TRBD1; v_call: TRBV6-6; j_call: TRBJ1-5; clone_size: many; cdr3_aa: CASRAGTVGSNQPQHF; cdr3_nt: TGTGCCAGCAGAGCCGGGACAGTTGGTAGCAATCAGCCCCAGCATTTT